The 28 T cell receptor beta chains given below trace back to one sample, sequenced in a study of blood T cell repertoires in COVID-19. TCRdb's copy holds only in-frame clones and misses some; the assay was immunoSEQ multiplex PCR. The data show 300,000 to 350,000 clones, roughly 87% seen once. The sample comprised peripheral blood. All receptors derive from a man younger than 35 with active or convalescent COVID-19.

The chain uses TRBV19 and TRBJ1-1, with TRBD1 matching 11 bases. The CDR3 has 17 amino acids. Per the germline V gene, CDR1 is LNHDA and CDR2 is SQIVND (reference sequence). V trimming: 5 bases; J trimming: 5 bases; junction bases outside the gene matches: 13. The CDR3 spells CASSFAGDRGRGTEAFF. The CDR3, as DNA: TGTGCCAGTAGTTTCGCCGGGGACAGGGGGAGGGGAACTGAAGCTTTCTTT.

This rearrangement joins TRBV21-1 to TRBJ2-7; the table's TRBD2 call for D was not verified on the DNA. TRBV21-1 is classified as a pseudogene. The CDR3 runs 17 residues. This CDR3 is CASCPGLAGCSAYEQYF. The CDR3 DNA reads as TGTGCCAGCTGCCCTGGACTAGCGGGTTGTTCAGCGTACGAGCAGTACTTC.

This clone is a singleton in its sample. The genes are TRBV3-1 (or the pseudogene TRBV3-2) and TRBJ1-6, with 8 bases matching TRBD1. Germline CDR1 reads LGHDT; CDR2 reads YNNKEL (reference sequence). Losses at the gene ends were 1 base for V and 9 bases for J; bases not matched to a gene: 5. CDR3 length equals 15 residues. The CDR3 sequence: CASSQGTGWRSPLHF. As DNA, the CDR3 is TGTGCCAGCAGCCAAGGGACAGGGTGGCGTTCACCCCTCCACTTT.

The gene calls are TRBV11-2 and TRBJ2-1, with D hard to call. V lost 6 bases, J lost 0 bases, and 12 bases lay in between. CDR3 length: 15 residues. Germline CDR1 is SGHAT and CDR2 is FQNNGV. The CDR3 sequence is CASRSRTSSYNEQFF. Written as DNA, the CDR3 is TGTGCCAGCAGATCCCGAACGAGCTCCTACAATGAGCAGTTCTTC. The full variable domain, in which reference TRBV11-2 and TRBJ2-1 provide the parts outside the CDR3, is EAGVAQSPRYKIIEKRQSVAFWCNPISGHATLYWYQQILGQGPKLLIQFQNNGVVDDSQLPKDRFSAERLKGVDSTLKIQPAKLEDSAVYLCASRSRTSSYNEQFFGPGTRLTVL.

The V call is TRBV5-1, the J call TRBJ1-2; 10 bases match TRBD1. Losses at the gene ends were 4 bases for V and 8 bases for J; bases not matched to a gene: 8. Germline V gene sequence: CDR1 SGHRS, CDR2 YFSETQ. The CDR3 has 14 amino acids. CDR3 in DNA: TGCGCCAGCAGCCCGCTGGGGACAGGGGTCGGCTACACCTTC. This gives the protein CASSPLGTGVGYTF.

The J gene is TRBJ2-3, the V gene TRBV19; weak D call: TRBD2 (5 bases). The CDR3 sequence is 13 residues long. Deletions cut 7 bases from V and 3 bases from J, with 11 bases between. Germline loops: CDR1 LNHDA, CDR2 SQIVND (reference sequence). DNA of the CDR3: TGTGCCAGTAAAGAGCGGACGACAGATACGCAGTATTTT. Its translation: CASKERTTDTQYF.

The chain links TRBV6-5 to TRBJ1-1; 7 nucleotides line up with TRBD1. The CDR3 covers 14 residues. Trimming at V came to 5 bases and at J to 10 bases, leaving 13 bases not matched to a gene. Per the germline V gene, CDR1 is MNHEY and CDR2 is SVGAGI. CDR3 sequence: CASSNLQGRGVAFF. CDR3 bases: TGTGCCAGCAGTAACCTACAGGGGCGCGGGGTAGCTTTCTTT.

The V gene is TRBV3-1 (or the pseudogene TRBV3-2), the J gene TRBJ2-2, with 8 positions matching TRBD2. V lost 0 bases to trimming and J lost 4 bases; unmatched junction nucleotides: 4. The CDR3 is 16 amino acids. Germline V CDR1 and CDR2: LGHDT, YNNKEL (reference sequence). In DNA form, the CDR3 reads TGTGCCAGCAGCCAAGATCGAGCGGGAGTCACCGGGGAGCTGTTTTTT. Residues: CASSQDRAGVTGELFF.

This clone was detected once. This sequence joins TRBV5-4 and TRBJ1-1; D unclear. This CDR3 spans 15 amino acids. Germline V gene data show CDR1 as SGHNT and CDR2 as YYREEE (reference sequence). V was pared by 1 base and J by 0 bases, with 10 bases between. Written as DNA, the CDR3 is TGTGCCAGCAGCTTGTTGCCGAGCATGAACACTGAAGCTTTCTTT. Its protein is CASSLLPSMNTEAFF.

This chain links TRBV4-2 with TRBJ1-2, with 9 bases lining up with TRBD1. Per germline, CDR1 LGHNA and CDR2 YNFKEQ. V shed 4 bases, J shed 6 bases, and the junction held 18 bases outside the gene matches. The CDR3 contains 18 residues. CDR3 residues: CASSREPGQGRSPHGYTF. The CDR3 coding sequence is TGTGCCAGCAGCCGTGAACCGGGACAGGGAAGGAGCCCTCATGGCTACACCTTC.

With regard to this clone: Other nucleotide sequences in the sample specify the same CDR3. The chain links TRBV5-1 to TRBJ1-1; unclear D gene. The CDR3 length is 13 residues. Germline V gene lookup returns CDR1 SGHRS and CDR2 YFSETQ. V lost 1 base to trimming and J lost 1 base, with 5 bases between them. This chain's CDR3 is CASSLRGNTEAFF. CDR3 nucleotides: TGCGCCAGCAGCTTGCGAGGGAACACTGAAGCTTTCTTT.

The chain combines TRBV6-5 with TRBJ2-2, with D perhaps matching TRBD2 (7 bases). Trimming removed 0 bases at V and 4 bases at J, with 12 bases between. The CDR3 is made up of 16 amino acids. Germline V lookup: CDR1 MNHEY, CDR2 SVGAGI. The chain's CDR3 is CASSYSSGGSTGELFF. Here the CDR3 DNA reads TGTGCCAGCAGTTACTCGTCGGGGGGCAGCACCGGGGAGCTGTTTTTT.

This chain links TRBV4-1 with TRBJ2-5, with D maybe TRBD2 (6 bases). Germline V lookup: CDR1 MGHRA, CDR2 YSYEKL. Trimming pared 0 bases from V and 4 bases from J, leaving 12 bases between. This CDR3 has 15 amino acids. This CDR3 reads CASSQESEGLETQYF. CDR3 nucleotides: TGCGCCAGCAGCCAAGAGTCGGAGGGCCTAGAGACCCAGTACTTC.

The chain links TRBV9 to TRBJ2-1; 12 positions match TRBD2. The CDR3 is made up of 21 amino acids. Germline CDR1 reads SGDLS; CDR2 reads YYNGEE. V shed 1 base, J shed 6 bases, and the junction held 20 bases outside the gene matches. The CDR3 DNA reads as TGTGCCAGCAGCGTAAGATTAGGTACTAGCGGGAGGTCCGGTCCAGCCAATGAGCAGTTCTTC. Residues: CASSVRLGTSGRSGPANEQFF.

The V gene is TRBV18, the J gene TRBJ1-4; D might be TRBD1 (5 bases). V was cut by 0 bases and J by 6 bases, with 11 bases left in between. Germline assignment: CDR1 KGHSH and CDR2 LQKENI. This CDR3 comprises 15 residues. For the CDR3, the DNA is TGTGCCAGCTCACCACCAGGGACTAGGCATGAAAAACTGTTTTTT. Translated: CASSPPGTRHEKLFF.

V gene TRBV28 combines with J gene TRBJ2-3; 12 nucleotides align to TRBD2. Looked up from germline, CDR1 is MDHEN and CDR2 is SYDVKM. J lost 5 bases, V lost 11 bases, and 8 bases had no gene match. The CDR3 totals 14 residues. CDR3 DNA sequence: TGTGCCGTTAGGACTAGCGGGATGGAAGATACGCAGTATTTT. Its translation is CAVRTSGMEDTQYF. The whole variable domain, filled in from reference TRBV28 and TRBJ2-3, reads DVKVTQSSRYLVKRTGEKVFLECVQDMDHENMFWYRQDPGLGLRLIYFSYDVKMKEKGDIPEGYSVSREKKERFSLILESASTNQTSMYLCAVRTSGMEDTQYFGPGTRLTVL.

The V gene is TRBV6-6, the J gene TRBJ1-1; D is perhaps TRBD1 (6 bases). Trimming took off 2 bases at V and 3 bases at J, with 13 bases between the two ends. The CDR3 covers 15 residues. Germline V gene lookup returns CDR1 MNHNY and CDR2 SVGAGI (reference sequence). CDR3 sequence (DNA): TGTGCCAGCAGTTACGGGGGCGCGGTGGACACTGAAGCTTTCTTT. Residues: CASSYGGAVDTEAFF.

The genes are TRBV2 and TRBJ2-7, with D uncertain. In germline, CDR1 is SNHLY, CDR2 FYNNEI. This CDR3 contains 12 residues. The V end lost 2 bases, the J end lost 6 bases, and 8 bases lay between the germline ends. Here the CDR3 DNA reads TGTGCCAGCAGTGAACACGGGTTCGAGCAGTACTTC. Translated: CASSEHGFEQYF.

The chain joins TRBV27 to TRBJ1-5, with D unclear. Germline loops: CDR1 MNHEY, CDR2 SMNVEV (reference sequence). The CDR3 length is 13 residues. Deletions cut 1 base from V and 7 bases from J, with 8 bases between. The CDR3 DNA reads TGTGCCAGCAGTTTATTTCGGGAACAGCCCCAGCATTTT. It yields the protein CASSLFREQPQHF.

The CDR3 sequence: CASSQDPRGGPIYTQYF. CDR3 bases: TGTGCCAGCAGCCAAGATCCGCGGGGGGGGCCGATATATACGCAGTATTTT. The chain recombines TRBV3-1 (or the pseudogene TRBV3-2) with TRBJ2-3; 9 bases fit TRBD2. Per the germline V gene, CDR1 is LGHDT and CDR2 is YNNKEL (reference sequence). The trim removed 0 bases at V and 7 bases at J, leaving 11 bases unmatched. This CDR3 has 17 amino acids.

The chain recombines TRBV10-3 with TRBJ1-3; no clear D. Germline lookup yields CDR1 ENHRY and CDR2 SYGVKD. Trimming shortened V by 4 bases and J by 0 bases, and 13 bases separated the two germline ends. The CDR3 spans 16 residues. CDR3 region: CAISVGSLLSGNTIYF. Written as DNA, the CDR3 is TGTGCCATCAGTGTTGGGAGCCTTCTCTCTGGAAACACCATATATTTT.

This chain uses TRBV19 with TRBJ2-1; TRBD2 matches at 11 bases. V lost 1 base to trimming and J lost 15 bases; unmatched junction nucleotides: 5. This CDR3 region has 13 residues. The germline V gene has CDR1 LNHDA and CDR2 SQIVND (reference sequence). The CDR3 here is CASSIGLAGPRFF. DNA for the CDR3: TGTGCCAGTAGTATAGGACTAGCGGGACCCAGGTTCTTC.

The genes are TRBV18 and TRBJ2-1; 8 bases are a match to TRBD1. Germline V gene lookup returns CDR1 KGHSH and CDR2 LQKENI. This CDR3 spans 16 amino acids. Losses at the gene ends were 0 bases for V and 12 bases for J; bases not matched to a gene: 13. CDR3 sequence: CASSPPIVQGGDAQFF. The CDR3 DNA reads TGTGCCAGCTCACCACCCATTGTACAGGGGGGAGACGCGCAGTTCTTC.

The V call is TRBV24-1, the J call TRBJ2-3; 9 nucleotides match TRBD1. The V gene end was trimmed by 3 bases and the J gene end by 3 bases; junction bases not matched to a gene: 3. The CDR3 runs to 15 residues. The germline V gene has CDR1 KGHDR and CDR2 SFDVKD. CDR3 nucleotide sequence: TGTGCCACCAGTGATCTACAGGGGGCAACAGATACGCAGTATTTT. This codes for CATSDLQGATDTQYF.

A single count supports this clone. J is TRBJ1-5 and V is TRBV7-2, with D maybe TRBD1 (6 bases). Trimming took 5 bases from V and 6 from J, leaving 14 bases between them. The CDR3 runs 14 residues. In germline, CDR1 is SGHTA, CDR2 FQGNSA. DNA for the CDR3: TGTGCCAGCAGCCGCAGGGGACGGGCTCAGCCCCAGCATTTT. Protein product: CASSRRGRAQPQHF.

The chain carries TRBV7-9 and TRBJ2-2, with D perhaps TRBD2 (5 bases). CDR1 and CDR2 (germline): SEHNR, FQNEAQ (reference sequence). The CDR3 is 16 amino acids. V dropped 0 bases and J dropped 3 bases, with 11 bases sitting between them. CDR3 in DNA: TGTGCCAGCAGCTTAGCTGGCGGGCAGTACACCGGGGAGCTGTTTTTT. Its translation: CASSLAGGQYTGELFF. The full variable domain, with the rest looked up from reference TRBV7-9 and TRBJ2-2, is DTGVSQNPRHKITKRGQNVTFRCDPISEHNRLYWYRQTLGQGPEFLTYFQNEAQLEKSRLLSDRFSAERPKGSFSTLEIQRTEQGDSAMYLCASSLAGGQYTGELFFGEGSRLTVL.

The chain joins TRBV5-1 to TRBJ2-3; TRBD2 might be the D (6 bases). The CDR3 runs 16 residues. V was clipped by 0 bases and J by 2 bases, with 13 bases between them. Germline V gene data show CDR1 as SGHRS and CDR2 as YFSETQ. The CDR3 sequence: CASSLVLADFTDTQYF. The CDR3 nucleotides are TGCGCCAGCAGCTTGGTTTTAGCGGACTTCACAGATACGCAGTATTTT.

The chain links TRBV7-2 to TRBJ1-2; D possibly corresponds to TRBD1 (5 bases). The V gene lost 2 bases and the J gene lost 8 bases, with 12 bases spanning the gap. The CDR3 totals 13 residues. Looked up from germline, CDR1 is SGHTA and CDR2 is FQGNSA. This CDR3 reads CASSLSGLGGYTF. For the CDR3, the DNA is TGTGCCAGCAGCTTATCAGGGCTCGGAGGCTACACCTTC.